The source of this T cell receptor beta chain is a study of blood T cell repertoires in COVID-19. The protocol was immunoSEQ multiplex PCR, while the TCRdb copy is restricted to in-frame clones and leaves out a portion. The sample records about 79,000 clones, about 89% being singletons. This clone has only one observation. In germline, CDR1 is LGHNA, CDR2 YNFKEQ. V shed 0 bases, J shed 2 bases, and the junction held 3 bases outside the gene matches. This CDR3 is 16 amino acids long. J is TRBJ1-5 and V is TRBV4-2; 8 bases align to TRBD1. The source of this sequence is a man between 65 and 85 years old with active or convalescent COVID-19. Sequenced input: peripheral blood. The CDR3 coding sequence is TGTGCCAGCAGCCAAGAGCCAGGGGGCCGCAATCAGCCCCAGCATTTT. Its protein is CASSQEPGGRNQPQHF.